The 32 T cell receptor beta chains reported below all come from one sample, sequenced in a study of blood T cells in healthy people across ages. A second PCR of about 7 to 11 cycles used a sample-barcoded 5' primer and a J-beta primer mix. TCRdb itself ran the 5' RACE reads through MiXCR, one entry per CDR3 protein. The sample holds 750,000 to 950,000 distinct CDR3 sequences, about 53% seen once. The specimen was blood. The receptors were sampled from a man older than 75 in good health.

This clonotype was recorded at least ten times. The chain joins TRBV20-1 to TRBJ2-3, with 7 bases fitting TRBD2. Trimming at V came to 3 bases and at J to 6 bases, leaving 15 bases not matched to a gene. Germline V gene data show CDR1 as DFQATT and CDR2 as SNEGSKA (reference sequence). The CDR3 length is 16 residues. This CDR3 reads CSASFPRGGSGDTQYF. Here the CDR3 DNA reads TGCAGTGCTAGTTTCCCACGGGGCGGGAGTGGTGATACGCAGTATTTT.

In DNA form, the CDR3 reads TGTGCCAGCAGCCAAGGGGATTTCTATGGCTACACCTTC. Translation: CASSQGDFYGYTF. The chain is built from TRBV3-1 and TRBJ1-2; D call uncertain. Germline V gives CDR1 LGHDT, CDR2 YNNKEL (reference sequence). The CDR3 has 13 amino acids. The V and J ends lost 1 base and 4 bases respectively, with 7 bases between them.

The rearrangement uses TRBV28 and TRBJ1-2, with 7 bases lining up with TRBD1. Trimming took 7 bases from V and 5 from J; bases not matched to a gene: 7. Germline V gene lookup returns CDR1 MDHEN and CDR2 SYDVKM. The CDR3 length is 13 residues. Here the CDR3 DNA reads TGTGCCAGCACCACGACAGGGCTATATGGCTACACCTTC. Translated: CASTTTGLYGYTF.

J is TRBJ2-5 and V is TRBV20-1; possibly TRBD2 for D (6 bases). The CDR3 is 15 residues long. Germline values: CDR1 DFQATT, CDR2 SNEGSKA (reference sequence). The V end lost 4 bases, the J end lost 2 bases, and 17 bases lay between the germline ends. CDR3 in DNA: TGCAGTGCTACCCGAGATAGCGGAATACAAGAGACCCAGTACTTC. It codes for CSATRDSGIQETQYF.

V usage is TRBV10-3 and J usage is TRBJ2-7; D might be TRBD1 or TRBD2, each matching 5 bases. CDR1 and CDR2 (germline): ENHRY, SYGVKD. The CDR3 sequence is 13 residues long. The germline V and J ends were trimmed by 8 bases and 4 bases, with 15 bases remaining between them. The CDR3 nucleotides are TGTGCCATCGGGGCCCGGGGTGGATACGAGCAGTACTTC. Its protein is CAIGARGGYEQYF.

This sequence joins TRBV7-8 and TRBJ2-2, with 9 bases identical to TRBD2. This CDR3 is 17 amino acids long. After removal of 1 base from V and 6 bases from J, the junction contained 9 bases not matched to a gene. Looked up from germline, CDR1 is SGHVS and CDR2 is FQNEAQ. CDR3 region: CASSLDRLAGRPGELFF. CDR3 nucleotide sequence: TGTGCCAGCAGCTTAGATCGGCTAGCGGGACGACCCGGGGAGCTGTTTTTT.

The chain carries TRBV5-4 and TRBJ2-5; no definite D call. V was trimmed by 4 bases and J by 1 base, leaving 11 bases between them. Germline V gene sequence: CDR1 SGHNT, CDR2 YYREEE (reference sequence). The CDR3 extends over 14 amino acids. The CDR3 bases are TGTGCCAGCAGCGACGGCAGCCTCCAAGAGACCCAGTACTTC. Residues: CASSDGSLQETQYF.

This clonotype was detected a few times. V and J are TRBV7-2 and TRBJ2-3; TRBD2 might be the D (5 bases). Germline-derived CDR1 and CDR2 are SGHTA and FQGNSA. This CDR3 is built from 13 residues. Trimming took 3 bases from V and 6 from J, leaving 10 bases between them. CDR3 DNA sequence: TGTGCCAGCAGCTTCAGCCCGGGGGATACGCAGTATTTT. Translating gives CASSFSPGDTQYF.

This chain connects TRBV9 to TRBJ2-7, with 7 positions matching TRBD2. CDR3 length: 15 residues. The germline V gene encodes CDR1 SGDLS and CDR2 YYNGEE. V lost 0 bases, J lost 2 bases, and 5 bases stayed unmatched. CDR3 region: CASSVGGSGPYEQYF. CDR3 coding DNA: TGTGCCAGCAGCGTAGGGGGTAGCGGGCCCTACGAGCAGTACTTC.

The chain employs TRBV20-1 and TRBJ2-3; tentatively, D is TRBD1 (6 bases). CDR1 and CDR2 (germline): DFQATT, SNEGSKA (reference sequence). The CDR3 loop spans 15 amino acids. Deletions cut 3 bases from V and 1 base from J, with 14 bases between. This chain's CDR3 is CSASNFRTGTDTQYF. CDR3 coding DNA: TGCAGTGCTAGCAACTTTAGGACAGGCACAGATACGCAGTATTTT.

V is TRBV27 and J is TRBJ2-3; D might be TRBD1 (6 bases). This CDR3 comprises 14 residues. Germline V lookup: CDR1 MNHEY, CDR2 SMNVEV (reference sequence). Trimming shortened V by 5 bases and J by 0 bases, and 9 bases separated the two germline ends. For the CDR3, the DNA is TGTGCCAGCAGTACAGGGATCAGCACAGATACGCAGTATTTT. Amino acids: CASSTGISTDTQYF.

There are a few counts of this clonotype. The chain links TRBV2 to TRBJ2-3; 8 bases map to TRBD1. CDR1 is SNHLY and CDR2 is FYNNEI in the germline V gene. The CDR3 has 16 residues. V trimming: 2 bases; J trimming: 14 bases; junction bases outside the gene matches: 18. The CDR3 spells CASSERQGAAHRYAYF. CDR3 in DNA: TGTGCCAGCAGTGAAAGGCAGGGGGCAGCCCACAGATACGCGTATTTT.

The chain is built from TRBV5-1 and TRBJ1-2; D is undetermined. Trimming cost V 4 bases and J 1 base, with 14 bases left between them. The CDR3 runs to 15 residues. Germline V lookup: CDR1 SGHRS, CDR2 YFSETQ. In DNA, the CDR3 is TGCGCCAGCAGCCCCAGCAGGAATAATAACTATGGCTACACCTTC. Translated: CASSPSRNNNYGYTF.

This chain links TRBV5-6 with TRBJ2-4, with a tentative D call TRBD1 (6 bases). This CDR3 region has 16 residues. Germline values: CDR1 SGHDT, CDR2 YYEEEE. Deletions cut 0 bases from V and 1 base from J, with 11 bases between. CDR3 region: CASSLGSQGAKNIQYF. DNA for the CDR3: TGTGCCAGCAGCTTGGGCAGCCAGGGGGCCAAAAACATTCAGTACTTC.

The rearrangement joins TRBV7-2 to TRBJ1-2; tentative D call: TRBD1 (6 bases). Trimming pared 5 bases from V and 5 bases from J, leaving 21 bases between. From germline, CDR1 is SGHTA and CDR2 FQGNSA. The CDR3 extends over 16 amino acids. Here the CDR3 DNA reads TGTGCCAGCAGCCTGGGGGGGGGGCGAGCGAGTTATGGCTACACCTTC. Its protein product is CASSLGGGRASYGYTF.

Here the CDR3 reads CSAPAGLVGTDTQYF. For the CDR3, the DNA is TGCAGTGCTCCCGCGGGACTAGTGGGCACAGATACGCAGTATTTT. This chain uses TRBV20-1 with TRBJ2-3; 8 nucleotides match TRBD2. The CDR3 has 15 residues. With V trimmed by 5 bases and J by 1 base, 8 bases remained unmatched. Per the germline V gene, CDR1 is DFQATT and CDR2 is SNEGSKA (reference sequence).

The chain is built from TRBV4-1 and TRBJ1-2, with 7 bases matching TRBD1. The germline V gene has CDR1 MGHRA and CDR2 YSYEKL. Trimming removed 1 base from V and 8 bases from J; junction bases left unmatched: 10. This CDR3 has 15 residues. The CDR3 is CASSQGDRDSRGYTF. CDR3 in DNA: TGCGCCAGCAGCCAAGGAGACAGGGACTCTAGGGGCTACACCTTC.

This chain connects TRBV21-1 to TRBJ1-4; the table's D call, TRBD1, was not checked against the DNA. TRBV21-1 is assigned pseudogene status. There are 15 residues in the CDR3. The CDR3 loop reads CASSKEGQLDEKLFF. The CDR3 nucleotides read TGTGCCAGCAGCAAAGAGGGACAGTTAGATGAAAAACTGTTTTTT.

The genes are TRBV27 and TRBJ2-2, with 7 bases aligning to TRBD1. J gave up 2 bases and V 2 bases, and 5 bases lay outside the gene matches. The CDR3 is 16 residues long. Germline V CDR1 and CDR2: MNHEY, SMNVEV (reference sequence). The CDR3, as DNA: TGTGCCAGCAGTTTAGGGTACAGGGGTAACACCGGGGAGCTGTTTTTT. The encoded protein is CASSLGYRGNTGELFF.

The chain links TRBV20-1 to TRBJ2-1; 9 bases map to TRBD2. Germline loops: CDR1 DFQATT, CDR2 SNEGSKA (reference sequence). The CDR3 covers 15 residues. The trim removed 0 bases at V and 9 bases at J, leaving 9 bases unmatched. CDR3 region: CSARDRLAGSFEQFF. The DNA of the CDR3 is TGCAGTGCTAGAGACAGGCTAGCGGGAAGCTTTGAGCAGTTCTTC.

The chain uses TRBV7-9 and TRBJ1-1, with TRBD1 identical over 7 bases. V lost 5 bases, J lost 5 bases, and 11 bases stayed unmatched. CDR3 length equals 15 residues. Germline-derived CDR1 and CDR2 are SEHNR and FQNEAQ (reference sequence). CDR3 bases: TGTGCCAGCAGCCCGGGACAGACCAGGAAGACTGAAGCTTTCTTT. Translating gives CASSPGQTRKTEAFF.

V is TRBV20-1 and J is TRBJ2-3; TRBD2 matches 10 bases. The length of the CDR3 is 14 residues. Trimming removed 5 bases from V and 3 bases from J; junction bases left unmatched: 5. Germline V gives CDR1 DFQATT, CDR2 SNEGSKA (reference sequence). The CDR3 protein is CSAGPGLATDTQYF. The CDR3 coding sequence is TGCAGTGCTGGGCCGGGACTAGCGACAGATACGCAGTATTTT.

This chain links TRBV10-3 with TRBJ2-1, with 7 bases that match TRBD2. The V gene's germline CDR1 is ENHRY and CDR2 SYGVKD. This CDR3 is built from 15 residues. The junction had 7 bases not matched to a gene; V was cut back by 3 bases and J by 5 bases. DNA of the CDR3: TGTGCCATCAGTGACTCAGCGGGACGTAACAATGAGCAGTTCTTC. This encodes CAISDSAGRNNEQFF.

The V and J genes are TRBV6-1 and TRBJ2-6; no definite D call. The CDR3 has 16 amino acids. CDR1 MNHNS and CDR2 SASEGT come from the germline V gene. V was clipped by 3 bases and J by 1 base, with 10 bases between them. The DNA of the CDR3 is TGTGCCAGCAGTGACTACCCTGGGTCTGGGGCCAACGTCCTGACTTTC. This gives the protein CASSDYPGSGANVLTF.

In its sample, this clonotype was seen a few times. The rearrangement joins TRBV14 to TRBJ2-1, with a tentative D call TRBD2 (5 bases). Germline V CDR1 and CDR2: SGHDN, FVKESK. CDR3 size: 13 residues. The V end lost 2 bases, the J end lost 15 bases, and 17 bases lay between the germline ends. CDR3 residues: CASSQQLESKPFF. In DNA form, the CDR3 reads TGTGCCAGCAGCCAACAACTAGAGTCGAAGCCGTTCTTC.

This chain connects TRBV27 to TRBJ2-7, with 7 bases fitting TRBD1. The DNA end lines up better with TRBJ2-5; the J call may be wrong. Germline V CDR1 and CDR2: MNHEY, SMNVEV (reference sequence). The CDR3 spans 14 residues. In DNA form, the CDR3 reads TGTGCCAGCAGGCTTACGACAGGGATAGAGACCCAGTACTTC. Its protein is CASRLTTGIETQYF.

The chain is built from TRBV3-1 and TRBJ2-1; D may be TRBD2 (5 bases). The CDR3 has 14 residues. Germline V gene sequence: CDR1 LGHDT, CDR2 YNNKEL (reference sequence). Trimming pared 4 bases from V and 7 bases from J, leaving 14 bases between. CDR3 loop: CASSRDGLGNEQFF. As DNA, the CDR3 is TGTGCCAGCAGCCGAGACGGACTGGGGAATGAGCAGTTCTTC.

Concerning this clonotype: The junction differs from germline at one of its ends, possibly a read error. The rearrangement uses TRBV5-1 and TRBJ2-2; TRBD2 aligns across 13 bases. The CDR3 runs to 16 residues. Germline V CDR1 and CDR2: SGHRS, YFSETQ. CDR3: CASSSGTSGNTGGLFF. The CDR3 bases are TGCGCCAGCAGCTCCGGGACTAGCGGGAACACCGGGGGGCTGTTTTTT.

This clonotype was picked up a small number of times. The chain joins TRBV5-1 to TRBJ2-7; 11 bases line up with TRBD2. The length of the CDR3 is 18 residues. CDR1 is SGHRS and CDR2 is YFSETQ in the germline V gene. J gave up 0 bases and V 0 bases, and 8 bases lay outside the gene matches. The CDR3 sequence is CASSLGLAGGPISYEQYF. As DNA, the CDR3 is TGCGCCAGCAGCTTGGGGCTAGCGGGAGGACCCATCTCCTACGAGCAGTACTTC.

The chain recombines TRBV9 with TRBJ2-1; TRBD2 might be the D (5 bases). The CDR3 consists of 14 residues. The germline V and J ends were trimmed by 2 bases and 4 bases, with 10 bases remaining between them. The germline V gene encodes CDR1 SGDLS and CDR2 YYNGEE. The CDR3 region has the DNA TGTGCCAGCAGCGTCGAGGGCCTATACAATGAGCAGTTCTTC. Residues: CASSVEGLYNEQFF.

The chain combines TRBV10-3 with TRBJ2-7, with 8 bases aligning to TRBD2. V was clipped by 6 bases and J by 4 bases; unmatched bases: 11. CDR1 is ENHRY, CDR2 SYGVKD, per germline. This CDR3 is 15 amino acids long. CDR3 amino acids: CAISPPGLGNYEQYF. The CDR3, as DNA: TGTGCCATCAGCCCGCCGGGACTAGGCAATTACGAGCAGTACTTC.

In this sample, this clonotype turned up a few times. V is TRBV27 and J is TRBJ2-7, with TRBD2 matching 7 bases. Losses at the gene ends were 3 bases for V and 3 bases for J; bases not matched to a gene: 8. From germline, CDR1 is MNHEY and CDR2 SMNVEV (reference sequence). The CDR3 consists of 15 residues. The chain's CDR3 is CASSFGLAALYEQYF. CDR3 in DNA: TGTGCCAGCAGTTTCGGTCTAGCGGCCCTCTACGAGCAGTACTTC.